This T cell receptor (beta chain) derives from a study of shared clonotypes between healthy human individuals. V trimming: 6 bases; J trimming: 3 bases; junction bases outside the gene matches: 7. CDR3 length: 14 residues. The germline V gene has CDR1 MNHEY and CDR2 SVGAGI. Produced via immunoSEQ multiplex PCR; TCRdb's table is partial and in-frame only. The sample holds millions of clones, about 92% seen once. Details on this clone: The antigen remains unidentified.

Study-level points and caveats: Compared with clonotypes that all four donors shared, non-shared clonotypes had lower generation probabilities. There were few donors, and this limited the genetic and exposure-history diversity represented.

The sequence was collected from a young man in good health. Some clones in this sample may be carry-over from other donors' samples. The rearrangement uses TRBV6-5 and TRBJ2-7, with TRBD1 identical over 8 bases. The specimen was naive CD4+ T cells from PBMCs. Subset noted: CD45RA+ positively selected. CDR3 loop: CASRKGTGLYEQYF. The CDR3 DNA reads TGTGCCAGCAGAAAGGGGACAGGCCTCTACGAGCAGTACTTC.